The T cell receptor (beta chain) under discussion was sequenced for a study of T cell changes during pregnancy in multiple sclerosis. Measured with immunoSEQ multiplex PCR; TCRdb has only the in-frame clones, and not every one. The data show around 30,000 clones, about 93% seen once. The sequenced sample was CD4+ T cells from peripheral blood mononuclear cells, obtained after pregnancy. This TCR came from a female donor with multiple sclerosis, enrolled in a pregnancy study.

The CDR3 DNA sequence: TGTGCCAGTAGTATGGTCGGATCAGGGGTGGCGGCTTTCTTT. This sequence encodes CASSMVGSGVAAFF. The rearrangement joins TRBV19 to TRBJ1-1; D perhaps matches TRBD1 (6 bases). The germline V and J ends were trimmed by 3 bases and 11 bases, with 19 bases remaining between them. Germline lookup yields CDR1 LNHDA and CDR2 SQIVND (reference sequence). This CDR3 comprises 14 residues.